This is a list of T cell receptor beta chains from one sample in a study of regulatory and conventional T cells in RAG deficiency. Profiled with immunoSEQ multiplex PCR; TCRdb holds only in-frame clones, not every one. The sample consists of 21,000 or so clones, 85% to 95% of them appearing once. Another study also made use of these data, one on regulatory T cells.

Sequences were obtained from CD4+ T cells sorted from blood. These receptors came from a human donor in good health. CDR3s include the opening cysteine and the closing phenylalanine or tryptophan. Each record gives: CDR3 DNA, CDR3 protein, V gene, D gene, clone size, J gene. A D gene is named only where the DNA matches it firmly. A clone size is listed for some rows: how often the clone was seen (once, few, many), or a class if it is expanded.

TGTGCCAGCGCAGGGGCGTGGACTGAAGCTTTCTTT,CASAGAWTEAFF,TRBV6-6,NA,NA,TRBJ1-1
TGCGCCAGCAGCACGACAGGGACCCGGTTCTTC,CASSTTGTRFF,TRBV5-1,TRBD1,NA,TRBJ2-1
TGTGCCAGTAGTAGGACCGGCTCTGGGGCCAACGTCCTGACTTTC,CASSRTGSGANVLTF,TRBV19,NA,NA,TRBJ2-6
TGTGCCAGCAGCTTGGCCCCCCCCGGGGAGCTGTTTTTT,CASSLAPPGELFF,TRBV5-5,NA,NA,TRBJ2-2
TGCGCCAGCAGTTCCGGGAGTCCCCCCTACGAGCAGTACTTC,CASSSGSPPYEQYF,TRBV5-1,NA,NA,TRBJ2-7
TGTGCGCATGGAGGCGGGGCCAACGTCCTGACTTTC,CAHGGGANVLTF,TRBV30,NA,NA,TRBJ2-6
TGCGCCAGCAGCTTGGAACCGACAGACAATGAGCAGTTCTTC,CASSLEPTDNEQFF,TRBV5-1,NA,NA,TRBJ2-1
TGTGCCAGCAGCTTAGCGAGGGGGGGGTCCTACGAGCAGTACTTC,CASSLARGGSYEQYF,TRBV7-8,NA,NA,TRBJ2-7
TGTGCCAGCAGCCGAGGGGGACCTAGCACAGATACGCAGTATTTT,CASSRGGPSTDTQYF,TRBV11-3,NA,NA,TRBJ2-3
TGTGCCAGCAGCAGTCTAGCGGATGTTAAAAACATTCAGTACTTC,CASSSLADVKNIQYF,TRBV5-6,TRBD2,once,TRBJ2-4
TGTGCCAGCAGTCACCTCCCTGACGATGAGCTGTTTTTT,CASSHLPDDELFF,TRBV7-9,NA,NA,TRBJ2-2
TGTGCCAGCAGTTTGGGTCAGGGTGGCTACACCTTC,CASSLGQGGYTF,TRBV28,NA,NA,TRBJ1-2
TGTGCCAGTAGTATCCCCCTGACAGGGACTTATGGCTACACCTTC,CASSIPLTGTYGYTF,TRBV19,TRBD1,NA,TRBJ1-2
TGTGCCAGCAGTTACTTAGGGGAACTTGGCTACACCTTC,CASSYLGELGYTF,TRBV6-9,NA,NA,TRBJ1-2
TGCGCCAGCAGCTTGGGGACAGGGCCGACTGAAGCTTTCTTT,CASSLGTGPTEAFF,TRBV5-1,TRBD1,NA,TRBJ1-1
TGCGCCAGCAGCTCCCGAGCCGGGACTAGCGGACCTTCTAGCACAGATACGCAGTATTTT,CASSSRAGTSGPSSTDTQYF,TRBV5-1,TRBD2,NA,TRBJ2-3
TGTGCCTGGTGCCGGGCCATGAGGGGGGAAGCTTTCTTT,CAWCRAMRGEAFF,TRBV30,NA,NA,TRBJ1-1
TGTGCCAGCAGCTTGCCACAGGGGAACGAGCAGTACTTC,CASSLPQGNEQYF,TRBV6-6,TRBD1,NA,TRBJ2-7
TGTGCCAGCACCGGGACAGGGTTTGGGGAGCAGTACTTC,CASTGTGFGEQYF,TRBV2,TRBD1,NA,TRBJ2-7
TGTGCCAGCTCACCACCCGGCGGAAGGGCCACCGGGGAGCTGTTTTTT,CASSPPGGRATGELFF,TRBV18,NA,NA,TRBJ2-2
TGTGCCAGCAGCCGTAAGACCGGGACTACTTACAATGAGCAGTTCTTC,CASSRKTGTTYNEQFF,TRBV14,TRBD2,NA,TRBJ2-1
TGTGCCAGTCAGCCGGGGGCCTCCTACGAGCAGTACTTC,CASQPGASYEQYF,TRBV19,NA,NA,TRBJ2-7
TGTGCCAGCAGCTTATCAGGGTTTGGCTACACCTTC,CASSLSGFGYTF,TRBV7-6,NA,NA,TRBJ1-2
TGTGCCAGCAGCCCGTTCTCTGGGGCCAACGTCCTGACTTTC,CASSPFSGANVLTF,TRBV27,NA,NA,TRBJ2-6
TGTGCCAGCAGTTCCGCGGGAGGCCTGTACAATGAGCAGTTCTTC,CASSSAGGLYNEQFF,TRBV25-1,TRBD2,few,TRBJ2-1
TGTGCCAGCAGCTTGGGCTTCGTCAATGAGCAGTTCTTC,CASSLGFVNEQFF,TRBV7-3,NA,once,TRBJ2-1
TGTGCCTGGAGTAAAAAACTGGGAGACAATCAGCCCCAGCATTTT,CAWSKKLGDNQPQHF,TRBV30,NA,NA,TRBJ1-5
TGTGCCAGCAGTTTCGACAGGTCAACTAATGAAAAACTGTTTTTT,CASSFDRSTNEKLFF,TRBV6-6,NA,NA,TRBJ1-4
TGTGCCAGCAGTTACTTGGCCCAGACCTACGGAAACACCATATATTTT,CASSYLAQTYGNTIYF,TRBV6-6,NA,once,TRBJ1-3
TGTGCCAGCTCACCAAGGATTGACAGGGGGGTTCATGAGCAGTTCTTC,CASSPRIDRGVHEQFF,TRBV18,TRBD1,NA,TRBJ2-1
TGCGCCAGCAGTCTTCAGGGGGCGCTAAGCACCGGGGAGCTGTTTTTT,CASSLQGALSTGELFF,TRBV5-1,TRBD1,NA,TRBJ2-2
TGTGCCAGCTCTAGGGGTCAAGACACCGGAGACACTGAAGCTTTCTTT,CASSRGQDTGDTEAFF,TRBV18,NA,NA,TRBJ1-1
TGTGCCATCAGTGAGTCGACTCTGGGGAACACTGAAGCTTTCTTT,CAISESTLGNTEAFF,TRBV10-3,NA,NA,TRBJ1-1
TGTGCCAGCAGTGAACCCCCCCTCGCTGAAGCTTTCTTT,CASSEPPLAEAFF,TRBV2,NA,NA,TRBJ1-1
TGTGCCAGCTCACAAACAGGCGACGGATGGGGAGCTTTCTTT,CASSQTGDGWGAFF,TRBV18,NA,NA,TRBJ1-1
TGTGCCAGCAGTGCAGGTCATAATGAAAAACTGTTTTTT,CASSAGHNEKLFF,TRBV6-1,NA,NA,TRBJ1-4
TGTGCCAGTAGTAGGGCCGGACAGAACTATGGCTACACCTTC,CASSRAGQNYGYTF,TRBV19,NA,NA,TRBJ1-2
TGCGCCAGGGGGGGGATGAACACTGAAGCTTTCTTT,CARGGMNTEAFF,TRBV10-1,NA,NA,TRBJ1-1
TGCGCCAGCAGCCCGGGACCCAACAATCAGCCCCAGCATTTT,CASSPGPNNQPQHF,TRBV5-1,NA,NA,TRBJ1-5
TGTGCCAGCAGCCAAGGGGTCCGGGGGTCTTCGGCCAACTACGAGCAGTACTTC,CASSQGVRGSSANYEQYF,TRBV14,NA,NA,TRBJ2-7
TGTGCCAGCAGCGTATCTCCCAACAATGAGCAGTTCTTC,CASSVSPNNEQFF,TRBV9,NA,NA,TRBJ2-1
TGTGCCTTAGAGACAGGGGTCGCAGTTAGCGCAGATACGCAGTATTTT,CALETGVAVSADTQYF,TRBV25-1,TRBD1,NA,TRBJ2-3
TGTGCCAGTAGTATAGAGCATAACAGAATTAACTATGGCTACACCTTC,CASSIEHNRINYGYTF,TRBV19,NA,NA,TRBJ1-2
TGCGCCAGCAGCCCAGCAAACTACGAGCAGTACTTC,CASSPANYEQYF,TRBV5-1,NA,NA,TRBJ2-7
TGTGCCAGCAGTCCACCGGGACAGACAGGCGGTGAAGCTTTCTTT,CASSPPGQTGGEAFF,TRBV28,TRBD1,once,TRBJ1-1
TGTGCCAGCTCACCCGGGGCGGTGGAGACCCAGTACTTC,CASSPGAVETQYF,TRBV18,NA,NA,TRBJ2-5
TGCAGCGTCGCCGACAGCCTGGGGGTATACGAGCAGTACTTC,CSVADSLGVYEQYF,TRBV29-1,NA,NA,TRBJ2-7
TGTGCCAGCAGCTTGGGACAGGGGAGCTCCTACGAGCAGTACTTC,CASSLGQGSSYEQYF,TRBV5-5,TRBD1,NA,TRBJ2-7
TGTGCCAGCAGCCAGCAGCATTATAGCAATCAGCCCCAGCATTTT,CASSQQHYSNQPQHF,TRBV6-1,NA,NA,TRBJ1-5
TGCAGCGTTAGCGGGGGGGCCCTTGGGGAGCAGTTCTTC,CSVSGGALGEQFF,TRBV29-1,TRBD2,NA,TRBJ2-1
TGTGCCAGCTCACCCCGGGAATGGCAGGGGGCCCCTAATCAGCCCCAGCATTTT,CASSPREWQGAPNQPQHF,TRBV18,TRBD1,NA,TRBJ1-5
TGTGCCAGCAGCTCGAACCCGAGCGGGGTGTACGAGCAGTACTTC,CASSSNPSGVYEQYF,TRBV5-5,TRBD2,once,TRBJ2-7
TGTGCCAGCAGTGAATATAACAGGGGCAGGGATTCACCCCTCCACTTT,CASSEYNRGRDSPLHF,TRBV25-1,TRBD1,NA,TRBJ1-6
TGTGCCAGCAGCGTAGGGTCGATAGGCAATCAGCCCCAGCATTTT,CASSVGSIGNQPQHF,TRBV9,NA,NA,TRBJ1-5